This record covers a single TCR beta chain. TCRdb re-called the 5' RACE reads and catalogs CDR3 proteins one per entry, DNA excluded. This repertoire includes about 330,000 distinct CDR3 sequences. There are 12 residues in the CDR3. Germline CDR1 and CDR2: DFQATT and SNEGSKA (reference sequence). This entry belongs to a study of monozygotic twins with inflammatory bowel disease. The source material was blood. The chain employs TRBV20-1 and TRBJ1-1. The source is a human donor with ulcerative colitis or Crohn's disease, or a healthy co-twin of an affected twin (not recorded which). This CDR3 is CRARELAEGAFF.